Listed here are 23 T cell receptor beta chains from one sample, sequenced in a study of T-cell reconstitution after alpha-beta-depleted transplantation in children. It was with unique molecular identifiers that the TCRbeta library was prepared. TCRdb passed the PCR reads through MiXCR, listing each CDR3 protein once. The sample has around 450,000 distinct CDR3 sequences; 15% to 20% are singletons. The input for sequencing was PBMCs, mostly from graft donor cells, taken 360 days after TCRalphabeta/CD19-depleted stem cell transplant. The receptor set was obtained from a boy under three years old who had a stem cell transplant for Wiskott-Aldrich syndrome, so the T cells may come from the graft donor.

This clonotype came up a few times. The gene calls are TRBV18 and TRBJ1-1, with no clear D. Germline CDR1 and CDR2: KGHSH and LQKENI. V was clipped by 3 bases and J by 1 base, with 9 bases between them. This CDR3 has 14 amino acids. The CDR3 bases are TGTGCCAGCTCACCGTCGTTTGGGAACACTGAAGCTTTCTTT. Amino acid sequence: CASSPSFGNTEAFF.

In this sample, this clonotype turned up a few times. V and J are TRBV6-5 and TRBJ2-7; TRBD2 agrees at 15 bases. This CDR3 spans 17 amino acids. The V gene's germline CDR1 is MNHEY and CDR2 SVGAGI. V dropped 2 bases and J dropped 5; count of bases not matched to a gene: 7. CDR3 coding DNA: TGTGCCAGCAGTTACCGGACTAGCGGGAGGGCCTTGGACGAGCAGTACTTC. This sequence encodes CASSYRTSGRALDEQYF.

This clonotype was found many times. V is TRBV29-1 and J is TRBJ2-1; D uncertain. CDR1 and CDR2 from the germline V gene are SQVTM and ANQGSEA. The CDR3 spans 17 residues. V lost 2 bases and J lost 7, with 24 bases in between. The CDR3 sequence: CSVETPFGETGLNEQFF. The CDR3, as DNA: TGCAGCGTTGAAACCCCTTTTGGGGAAACGGGTTTAAATGAGCAGTTCTTC.

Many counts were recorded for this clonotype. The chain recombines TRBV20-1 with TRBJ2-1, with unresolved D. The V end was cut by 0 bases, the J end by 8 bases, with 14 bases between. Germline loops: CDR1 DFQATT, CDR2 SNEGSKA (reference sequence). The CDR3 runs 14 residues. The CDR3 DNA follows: TGCAGTGCTAGAGACCCAGCGCGGAGCGATGAGCAGTTCTTC. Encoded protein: CSARDPARSDEQFF.

CDR3 nucleotides: TGTGCCAGCAGCTTAGCAGGGCACTATGGCTACACCTTC. Protein sequence: CASSLAGHYGYTF. V is TRBV11-2 and J is TRBJ1-2; tentative D call: TRBD1 (5 bases). The CDR3 contains 13 residues. CDR1 is SGHAT, CDR2 FQNNGV, per germline. Between the trimmed V and J ends, which lost 1 base and 3 bases, there was a span of 6 bases. Full variable domain (missing parts from reference TRBV11-2 and TRBJ1-2): EAGVAQSPRYKIIEKRQSVAFWCNPISGHATLYWYQQILGQGPKLLIQFQNNGVVDDSQLPKDRFSAERLKGVDSTLKIQPAKLEDSAVYLCASSLAGHYGYTFGSGTRLTVV.

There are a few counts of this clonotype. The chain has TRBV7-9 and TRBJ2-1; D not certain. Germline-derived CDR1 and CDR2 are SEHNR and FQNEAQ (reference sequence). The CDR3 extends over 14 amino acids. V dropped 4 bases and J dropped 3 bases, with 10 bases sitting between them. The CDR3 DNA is TGTGCCAGCAGCTCGATCGACGGCTACAATGAGCAGTTCTTC. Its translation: CASSSIDGYNEQFF.

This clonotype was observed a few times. CDR3 nucleotides: TGTGCCAGCACCGAGGGGTTTAATGAGCAGTTCTTC. Its translation is CASTEGFNEQFF. The gene calls are TRBV6-2 or TRBV6-3 and TRBJ2-1, with D perhaps given as TRBD1 or TRBD2 (5 bases each). Trimming cost V 7 bases and J 7 bases, with 11 bases left between them. Germline CDR1 MNHEY, CDR2 SVGEGT. The CDR3 has 12 residues.

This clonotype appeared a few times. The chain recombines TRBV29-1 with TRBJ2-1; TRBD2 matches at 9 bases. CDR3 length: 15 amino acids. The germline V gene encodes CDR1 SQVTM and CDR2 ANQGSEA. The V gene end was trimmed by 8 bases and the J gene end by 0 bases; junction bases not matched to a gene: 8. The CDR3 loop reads CSTDRAGGSYNEQFF. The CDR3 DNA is TGCAGCACAGACAGAGCGGGAGGCTCCTACAATGAGCAGTTCTTC.

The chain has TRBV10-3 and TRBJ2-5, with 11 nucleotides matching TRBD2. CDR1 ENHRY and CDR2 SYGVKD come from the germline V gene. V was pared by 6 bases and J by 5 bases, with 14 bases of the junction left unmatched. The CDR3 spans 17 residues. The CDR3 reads CAISPTSGDVPRETQYF. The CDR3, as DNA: TGTGCCATCAGCCCGACTAGCGGGGACGTCCCACGGGAGACCCAGTACTTC.

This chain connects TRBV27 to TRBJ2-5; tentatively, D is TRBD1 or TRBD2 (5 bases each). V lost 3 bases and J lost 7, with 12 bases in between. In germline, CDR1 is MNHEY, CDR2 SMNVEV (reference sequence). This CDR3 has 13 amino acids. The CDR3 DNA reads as TGTGCCAGCAGTTTTCTAGGGACGGGGACCCAGTACTTC. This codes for CASSFLGTGTQYF.

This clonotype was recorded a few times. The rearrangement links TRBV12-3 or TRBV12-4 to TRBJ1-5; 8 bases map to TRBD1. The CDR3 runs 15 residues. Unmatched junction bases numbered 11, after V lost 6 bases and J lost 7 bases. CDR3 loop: CASSLQGVLRQPQHF. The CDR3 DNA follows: TGTGCCAGCAGCCTACAGGGGGTGTTACGCCAGCCCCAGCATTTT.

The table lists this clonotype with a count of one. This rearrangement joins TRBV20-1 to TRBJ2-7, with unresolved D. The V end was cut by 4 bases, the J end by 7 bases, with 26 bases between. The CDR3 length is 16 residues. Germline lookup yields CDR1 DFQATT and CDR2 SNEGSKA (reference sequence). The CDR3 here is CSATDLWSPDGSEQYF. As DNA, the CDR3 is TGCAGTGCTACCGACCTCTGGAGCCCAGACGGAAGTGAGCAGTACTTC.

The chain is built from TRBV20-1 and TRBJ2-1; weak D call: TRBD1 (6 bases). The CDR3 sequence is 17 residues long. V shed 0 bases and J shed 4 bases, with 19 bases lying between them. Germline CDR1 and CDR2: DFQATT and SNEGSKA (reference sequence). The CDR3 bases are TGCAGTGCTAGAGATCCAAGGCATAGAAGGGGGTACAATGAGCAGTTCTTC. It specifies CSARDPRHRRGYNEQFF.

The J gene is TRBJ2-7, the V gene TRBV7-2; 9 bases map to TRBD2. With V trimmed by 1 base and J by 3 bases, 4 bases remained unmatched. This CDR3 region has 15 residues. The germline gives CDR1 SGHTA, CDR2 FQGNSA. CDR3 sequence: CASSLEGTSFYEQYF. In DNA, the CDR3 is TGTGCCAGCAGCTTAGAAGGGACTAGCTTCTACGAGCAGTACTTC. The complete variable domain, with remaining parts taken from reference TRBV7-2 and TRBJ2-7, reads GAGVSQSPSNKVTEKGKDVELRCDPISGHTALYWYRQSLGQGLEFLIYFQGNSAPDKSGLPSDRFSAERTGGSVSTLTIQRTQQEDSAVYLCASSLEGTSFYEQYFGPGTRLTVT.

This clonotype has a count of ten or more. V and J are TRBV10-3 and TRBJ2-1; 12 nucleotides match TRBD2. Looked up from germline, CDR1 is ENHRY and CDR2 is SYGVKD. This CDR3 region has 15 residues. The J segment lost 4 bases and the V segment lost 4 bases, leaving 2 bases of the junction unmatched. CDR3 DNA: TGTGCCATCAGTGCAGGACTAGCGGGATACAATGAGCAGTTCTTC. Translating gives CAISAGLAGYNEQFF.

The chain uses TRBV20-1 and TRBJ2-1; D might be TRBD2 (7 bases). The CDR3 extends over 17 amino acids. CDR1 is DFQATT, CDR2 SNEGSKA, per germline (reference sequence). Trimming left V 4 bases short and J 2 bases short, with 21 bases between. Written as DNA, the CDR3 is TGCAGTGCTACCGTCCCAGCGGGAAGGGGGGCCTACAATGAGCAGTTCTTC. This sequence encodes CSATVPAGRGAYNEQFF.

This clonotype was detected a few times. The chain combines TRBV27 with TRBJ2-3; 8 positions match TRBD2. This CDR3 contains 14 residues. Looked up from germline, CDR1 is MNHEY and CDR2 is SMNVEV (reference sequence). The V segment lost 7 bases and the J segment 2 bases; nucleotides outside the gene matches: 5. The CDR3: CASTLGRVTDTQYF. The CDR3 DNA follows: TGTGCCAGCACCCTCGGGAGGGTCACAGATACGCAGTATTTT.

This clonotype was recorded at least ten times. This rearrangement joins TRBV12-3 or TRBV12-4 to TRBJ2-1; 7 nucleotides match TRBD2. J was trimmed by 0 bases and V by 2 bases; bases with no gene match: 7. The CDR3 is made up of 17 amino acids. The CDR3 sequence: CASSLMGEGSSYNEQFF. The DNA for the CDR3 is TGTGCCAGCAGTTTAATGGGGGAGGGGAGCTCCTACAATGAGCAGTTCTTC.

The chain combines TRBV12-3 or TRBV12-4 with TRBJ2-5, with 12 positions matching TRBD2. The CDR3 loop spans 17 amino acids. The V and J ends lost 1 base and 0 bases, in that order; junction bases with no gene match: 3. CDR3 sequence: CASSLGLAGGNQETQYF. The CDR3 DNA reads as TGTGCCAGCAGTTTAGGGCTAGCGGGAGGGAACCAAGAGACCCAGTACTTC.

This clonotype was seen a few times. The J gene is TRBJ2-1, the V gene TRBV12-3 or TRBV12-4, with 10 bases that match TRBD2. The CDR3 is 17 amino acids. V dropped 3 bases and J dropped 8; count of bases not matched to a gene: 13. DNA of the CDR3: TGTGCCAGCAGTTTTGGTCGAGCGGGAGGGCTTAGGCATGAGCAGTTCTTC. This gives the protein CASSFGRAGGLRHEQFF.

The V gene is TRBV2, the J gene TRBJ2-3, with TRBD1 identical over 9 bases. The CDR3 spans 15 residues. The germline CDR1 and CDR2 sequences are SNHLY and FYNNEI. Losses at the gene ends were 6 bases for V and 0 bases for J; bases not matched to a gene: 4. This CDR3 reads CASRGQGDSTDTQYF. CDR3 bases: TGTGCCAGCAGGGGACAGGGAGACAGCACAGATACGCAGTATTTT.

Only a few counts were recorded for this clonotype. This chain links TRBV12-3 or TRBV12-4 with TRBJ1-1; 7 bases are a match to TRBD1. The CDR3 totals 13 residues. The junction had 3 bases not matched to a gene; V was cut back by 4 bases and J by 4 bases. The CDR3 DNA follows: TGTGCCAGCAGTTCCCACAGGGGCACTGAAGCTTTCTTT. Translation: CASSSHRGTEAFF.

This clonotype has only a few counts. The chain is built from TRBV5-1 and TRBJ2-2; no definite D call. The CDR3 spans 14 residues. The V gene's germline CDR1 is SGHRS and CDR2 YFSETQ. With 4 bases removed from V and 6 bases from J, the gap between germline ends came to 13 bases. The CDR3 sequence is CASSQIGVAGELFF. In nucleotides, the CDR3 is TGCGCCAGCAGCCAAATTGGGGTTGCCGGGGAGCTGTTTTTT.